One sample yielded the 18 T cell receptor beta chains listed below, sequenced in a study of Graves' ophthalmopathy and Graves' hyperthyroidism. Using RNA transcripts, the TCR beta CDR3 regions were amplified. HTBI-primed first-round RT-PCR preceded second-round multiplex PCR. TCRdb re-derived calls from the multiplex PCR reads in MiXCR, one entry per CDR3 protein. The table has approximately 640,000 distinct CDR3 sequences, roughly two fifths seen once. Sequencing was done on a sample of peripheral blood. The receptor source for this set is an adult man with Graves' ophthalmopathy.

This clonotype was recorded at least ten times. The rearrangement links TRBV5-8 to TRBJ1-4, with D unclear. Germline values: CDR1 SGHTS, CDR2 YDEGEE. The CDR3 runs 13 residues. The V and J ends lost 0 bases and 8 bases respectively, with 8 bases between them. CDR3 protein: CASSLEGGEKLFF. The CDR3 DNA reads as TGTGCCAGCAGCTTGGAGGGTGGGGAAAAACTGTTTTTT.

The rearrangement joins TRBV11-2 to TRBJ2-7; 9 bases match TRBD1. From germline, CDR1 is SGHAT and CDR2 FQNNGV. The CDR3 covers 13 residues. With V trimmed by 3 bases and J by 9 bases, 6 bases remained unmatched. DNA for the CDR3: TGTGCCAGCAGCTTGAAAACGGACAGGGGGCAGTACTTC. Translated, it gives CASSLKTDRGQYF.

This clonotype came up many times. This rearrangement joins TRBV6-5 to TRBJ2-5; D may be TRBD1 (5 bases). V lost 6 bases to trimming and J lost 7 bases, with 12 bases between them. Germline values: CDR1 MNHEY, CDR2 SVGAGI. This CDR3 has 12 amino acids. The CDR3 loop reads CASSDSLRTQYF. The CDR3 region has the DNA TGTGCCAGCAGCGACAGCCTCCGGACCCAGTACTTC.

This clonotype was picked up many times. The chain employs TRBV2 and TRBJ1-1; 7 bases fit TRBD1. Germline V lookup: CDR1 SNHLY, CDR2 FYNNEI. V was pared by 8 bases and J by 1 base, with 7 bases of the junction left unmatched. The length of the CDR3 is 14 residues. The CDR3 DNA follows: TGTGCCAGCGGCCAGGGGGTTTGGAACACTGAAGCTTTCTTT. It encodes CASGQGVWNTEAFF.

This clonotype was detected many times. The chain employs TRBV19 and TRBJ1-5; D call uncertain. The CDR3 is 14 amino acids. Per the germline V gene, CDR1 is LNHDA and CDR2 is SQIVND (reference sequence). V lost 3 bases, J lost 3 bases, and 9 bases lay in between. CDR3: CASSITQANQPQHF. DNA for the CDR3: TGTGCCAGTAGTATTACCCAGGCCAATCAGCCCCAGCATTTT.

This clonotype was observed many times. The V call is TRBV7-9, the J call TRBJ1-1, with D maybe TRBD1 (5 bases). V dropped 5 bases and J dropped 6 bases, with 19 bases sitting between them. There are 15 residues in the CDR3. The germline V gene encodes CDR1 SEHNR and CDR2 FQNEAQ (reference sequence). CDR3 nucleotides: TGTGCCAGCAGCAGCGATGCGGGCTTCAGGGCTGAAGCTTTCTTT. Residues: CASSSDAGFRAEAFF.

Details on this clonotype: Given a much more abundant clone one base away, this may be a read error. The chain combines TRBV7-6 with TRBJ1-3, with D possibly matching TRBD1 (6 bases). CDR1 and CDR2 (germline): SGHVS, FNYEAQ. This CDR3 has 16 residues. CDR3 nucleotide sequence: TGTGCCGGCAGCTTAGGGGGACTCAGCTCTGGAAACACCATATATTTT. This sequence encodes CAGSLGGLSSGNTIYF.

Many counts were recorded for this clonotype. The gene calls are TRBV2 and TRBJ2-7; either TRBD1 or TRBD2 may supply D (5 bases each). Germline CDR1 SNHLY, CDR2 FYNNEI. The CDR3 consists of 15 residues. V was cut by 2 bases and J by 3 bases, with 14 bases left in between. The CDR3, as DNA: TGTGCCAGCAGTGAATTGGGGACGAACTTCTACGAGCAGTACTTC. Residues: CASSELGTNFYEQYF.

In this sample, this clonotype turned up many times. One junction end disagrees with the germline gene, perhaps due to a read error. The V gene is TRBV20-1, the J gene TRBJ2-5; unclear D gene. CDR1 DFQATT and CDR2 SNEGSKA come from the germline V gene (reference sequence). There are 11 residues in the CDR3. In DNA, the CDR3 is TGCAGTACGGTAACAAGAGAGGCCCAGTACTTC. It translates to CSTVTREAQYF.

Many counts were recorded for this clonotype. The J gene is TRBJ1-2, the V gene TRBV2, with unresolved D. Per the germline V gene, CDR1 is SNHLY and CDR2 is FYNNEI. The germline V and J ends were trimmed by 11 bases and 5 bases, with 12 bases remaining between them. The CDR3 totals 11 residues. The CDR3 reads CAHNRDYGYTF. CDR3 coding DNA: TGTGCCCATAATAGGGATTATGGCTACACCTTC.

The chain links TRBV10-3 to TRBJ1-1; D might be TRBD1 (6 bases). Trimming removed 3 bases from V and 6 bases from J, with 11 bases in between. The germline CDR1 and CDR2 sequences are ENHRY and SYGVKD. The CDR3 is 13 amino acids. In DNA form, the CDR3 reads TGTGCCATCAGTGACAGGGGAGGCGCTGAAGCTTTCTTT. Translation: CAISDRGGAEAFF.

Details on this clonotype: This clone may be a read error of a much larger clone one base away. This chain uses TRBV5-1 with TRBJ2-7, with 12 bases fitting TRBD2. CDR1 SGHRS and CDR2 YFSETQ come from the germline V gene. The J segment lost 4 bases and the V segment lost 4 bases, leaving 6 bases of the junction unmatched. The CDR3 is 15 amino acids. CDR3 protein: CASSRTSGAKYEQYF. In nucleotides, the CDR3 is TGCGCCAGCAGCAGGACTAGCGGGGCGAAATACGAGCAGTACTTC.

This clonotype appeared many times. This chain links TRBV2 with TRBJ1-4; D not certain. This CDR3 region has 14 residues. Germline-derived CDR1 and CDR2 are SNHLY and FYNNEI. Deletions cut 6 bases from V and 8 bases from J, with 16 bases between. The CDR3 DNA sequence: TGTGCCAGCAGCGCTGAGGGTCGGGAGGAAAAACTGTTTTTT. This codes for CASSAEGREEKLFF.

This sequence joins TRBV20-1 and TRBJ2-5; D unclear. The CDR3 length is 12 residues. V was trimmed by 0 bases and J by 1 base, leaving 3 bases between them. Per germline, CDR1 DFQATT and CDR2 SNEGSKA (reference sequence). The CDR3 DNA reads as TGCAGTGCTAGAGATCTCCAAGAGACCCAGTACTTC. This encodes CSARDLQETQYF.

At least ten counts were recorded for this clonotype. This chain joins TRBV12-3 or TRBV12-4 and TRBJ2-5, with 8 bases lining up with TRBD1. The ends lost 6 bases at V and 4 bases at J; junction bases unmatched: 4. This CDR3 comprises 13 residues. The CDR3 DNA is TGTGCCAGCAGCTTACAGGGGGGAGAGACCCAGTACTTC. The encoded protein is CASSLQGGETQYF.

This clonotype has just one count. The conserved phenylalanine or tryptophan normally closing the CDR3 is absent here, so this likely arose from a read error. The DNA of the CDR3 is TGTGCCAGCAGCCGCCCACAGGGGAACACTGAAGCTTTCCTT. Its protein product is CASSRPQGNTEAFL. This chain joins TRBV5-1 and TRBJ1-1; D may be TRBD1 (6 bases). The CDR3 contains 14 residues. Germline CDR1 reads SGHRS; CDR2 reads YFSETQ.

This clonotype was observed many times. The chain links TRBV5-6 to TRBJ2-5; 13 positions match TRBD2. The junction had 9 bases not matched to a gene; V was cut back by 5 bases and J by 5 bases. CDR1 is SGHDT, CDR2 YYEEEE, per germline. The length of the CDR3 is 16 residues. In DNA form, the CDR3 reads TGTGCCAGCAGTCTCCCCGGACTAGCGGGAGCCGAGACCCAGTACTTC. Protein product: CASSLPGLAGAETQYF. Drawing the rest from reference TRBV5-6 and TRBJ2-5, the complete variable domain is DAGVTQSPTHLIKTRGQQVTLRCSPKSGHDTVSWYQQALGQGPQFIFQYYEEEERQRGNFPDRFSGHQFPNYSSELNVNALLLGDSALYLCASSLPGLAGAETQYFGPGTRLLVL.

The chain couples TRBV15 to TRBJ2-4, with D possibly TRBD2 on 5 matching bases. CDR1 LNHNV and CDR2 YYDKDF come from the germline V gene (reference sequence). The V gene lost 8 bases and the J gene lost 1 base, with 15 bases spanning the gap. The CDR3 is 15 amino acids. As DNA, the CDR3 is TGTGCCACCGGGGTCTTATCGGGGGCCAAAAACATTCAGTACTTC. Residues: CATGVLSGAKNIQYF.